The 27 T cell receptor beta chains below all came from one sample that was sequenced in a study of cytomegalovirus exposure and HLA in healthy donors. The protocol was immunoSEQ multiplex PCR, while the TCRdb copy is restricted to in-frame clones and leaves out a portion. Of 200,000 to 250,000 clones listed, over 70% are singletons. The source material was PBMCs. Receptor source: a woman under 40 in good health and CMV-seropositive.

The CDR3 DNA reads as TGTGCCAGCAGCTTAGGTTACGGGACCCTAGAAAACAATGAGCAGTTCTTC. This sequence encodes CASSLGYGTLENNEQFF. The chain employs TRBV11-2 and TRBJ2-1; D may be TRBD1 or TRBD2 (5 bases each). V was pared by 1 base and J by 5 bases, with 18 bases between. The CDR3 extends over 17 amino acids. Germline V gives CDR1 SGHAT, CDR2 FQNNGV.

The rearrangement links TRBV5-8 to TRBJ2-7; D is perhaps TRBD1 (5 bases). The CDR3 has 15 residues. Germline lookup yields CDR1 SGHTS and CDR2 YDEGEE. V dropped 2 bases and J dropped 2 bases, with 14 bases sitting between them. The CDR3 DNA sequence: TGTGCCAGCAGCTTAGTAATAGGGGCGACCTACGAGCAGTACTTC. As protein: CASSLVIGATYEQYF. Drawing the rest from reference TRBV5-8 and TRBJ2-7, the complete variable domain is EAGVTQSPTHLIKTRGQQATLRCSPISGHTSVYWYQQALGLGLQFLLWYDEGEERNRGNFPPRFSGRQFPNYSSELNVNALELEDSALYLCASSLVIGATYEQYFGPGTRLTVT.

As concerns this clone: The identical CDR3 is also encoded by other nucleotide sequences in the sample. This rearrangement joins TRBV30 to TRBJ2-2, with a weak D call TRBD2 (6 bases). The CDR3 runs 15 residues. Trimming left V 0 bases short and J 4 bases short, with 12 bases between. Germline V gives CDR1 GTSNPN, CDR2 SVGIG (reference sequence). The CDR3 region is CAWSVGGAATGELFF. The CDR3 DNA follows: TGTGCCTGGAGTGTAGGAGGGGCGGCCACCGGGGAGCTGTTTTTT.

This sequence joins TRBV27 and TRBJ1-4; TRBD1 matches at 8 bases. The CDR3 spans 17 residues. Germline CDR1 MNHEY, CDR2 SMNVEV (reference sequence). V shed 5 bases, J shed 2 bases, and the junction held 10 bases outside the gene matches. The CDR3 here is CASSKNRGVNTNEKLFF. The CDR3 nucleotides are TGTGCCAGCAGTAAAAACAGGGGGGTGAACACTAATGAAAAACTGTTTTTT.

The gene calls are TRBV27 and TRBJ2-3, with 7 bases that match TRBD2. The CDR3 has 17 residues. The V gene end was trimmed by 2 bases and the J gene end by 4 bases; junction bases not matched to a gene: 12. In germline, CDR1 is MNHEY, CDR2 SMNVEV (reference sequence). The CDR3 DNA sequence: TGTGCCAGCAGTTTACGGTGGGCGGGAGAGAGTGCAGATACGCAGTATTTT. Amino acid sequence: CASSLRWAGESADTQYF.

V gene TRBV4-2 combines with J gene TRBJ2-1; 10 bases are shared with TRBD2. The CDR3 has 19 residues. The ends lost 1 base at V and 4 bases at J; junction bases unmatched: 13. Germline V gene sequence: CDR1 LGHNA, CDR2 YNFKEQ. The DNA of the CDR3 is TGTGCCAGCAGCCAAGGCCCTAGCGGGAGTGTCCCCCTTTACAATGAGCAGTTCTTC. It specifies CASSQGPSGSVPLYNEQFF.

The J gene is TRBJ2-1, the V gene TRBV29-1; the D gene could be TRBD1 or TRBD2 (5 bases each). CDR3 length equals 12 residues. V lost 3 bases, J lost 9 bases, and 12 bases lay in between. Germline V gene data show CDR1 as SQVTM and CDR2 as ANQGSEA. CDR3 amino acids: CSVDPGTAEQFF. DNA for the CDR3: TGCAGCGTTGATCCCGGGACGGCTGAGCAGTTCTTC.

The chain combines TRBV27 with TRBJ2-5, with D possibly being TRBD2 (5 bases). Germline values: CDR1 MNHEY, CDR2 SMNVEV (reference sequence). The CDR3 length is 14 residues. The V end lost 2 bases, the J end lost 4 bases, and 11 bases lay between the germline ends. Written as DNA, the CDR3 is TGTGCCAGCAGTTTACGGGGATCTGGAGAGACCCAGTACTTC. Translated: CASSLRGSGETQYF.

This clone was observed a few times. The sample contains more than one DNA sequence encoding this CDR3. This chain connects TRBV14 to TRBJ1-2; possibly TRBD1 for D (6 bases). The CDR3 is 13 residues long. Germline lookup yields CDR1 SGHDN and CDR2 FVKESK. V lost 4 bases and J lost 4, with 10 bases in between. The CDR3 loop is CASSRDRSYGYTF. CDR3 nucleotides: TGTGCCAGCAGCCGAGACAGGAGCTATGGCTACACCTTC. The whole variable domain, remainder taken from reference TRBV14 and TRBJ1-2, is EAGVTQFPSHSVIEKGQTVTLRCDPISGHDNLYWYRRVMGKEIKFLLHFVKESKQDESGMPNNRFLAERTGGTYSTLKVQPAELEDSGVYFCASSRDRSYGYTFGSGTRLTVV.

The CDR3 DNA sequence: TGTGCCAGCAGTTTCGGACAGGCCTATGGCTACACCTTC. Translating gives CASSFGQAYGYTF. The gene calls are TRBV28 and TRBJ1-2, with 7 positions matching TRBD1. After removal of 3 bases from V and 4 bases from J, the junction contained 2 bases not matched to a gene. Germline assignment: CDR1 MDHEN and CDR2 SYDVKM. The CDR3 contains 13 residues.

The J gene is TRBJ1-2, the V gene TRBV27; D gene unclear. Between the trimmed V and J ends, which lost 8 bases and 3 bases, there was a span of 10 bases. The germline gives CDR1 MNHEY, CDR2 SMNVEV (reference sequence). The CDR3 sequence is 12 residues long. Here the CDR3 DNA reads TGTGCCAGCGCGGACGGATACTATGGCTACACCTTC. It yields the protein CASADGYYGYTF.

This clone was found a few times. The V and J genes are TRBV2 and TRBJ2-7; the D is unclear. Trimming shortened V by 7 bases and J by 3 bases, and 4 bases separated the two germline ends. CDR1 is SNHLY and CDR2 is FYNNEI in the germline V gene. The CDR3 extends over 10 amino acids. The CDR3 region has the DNA TGTGCCAGCACCAGCTACGAGCAGTACTTC. Encoded protein: CASTSYEQYF.

The chain uses TRBV4-1 and TRBJ1-2, with 7 bases that match TRBD1. The germline V gene encodes CDR1 MGHRA and CDR2 YSYEKL. The CDR3 runs to 15 residues. Trimming at V came to 4 bases and at J to 5 bases, leaving 10 bases not matched to a gene. The CDR3 DNA is TGCGCCAGCAGCCCCAAGGAGAGGGGGCCGTATGGCTACACCTTC. It is translated as CASSPKERGPYGYTF.

The chain links TRBV6-5 to TRBJ1-1, with TRBD1 identical over 8 bases. The V and J ends lost 5 bases and 3 bases, in that order; junction bases with no gene match: 5. This CDR3 is built from 14 residues. Germline assignment: CDR1 MNHEY and CDR2 SVGAGI. DNA of the CDR3: TGTGCCAGCAGTCATACAGGGGGGGACACTGAAGCTTTCTTT. Translated: CASSHTGGDTEAFF.

This chain links TRBV9 with TRBJ1-1; D perhaps matches TRBD1 (5 bases). CDR1 is SGDLS and CDR2 is YYNGEE in the germline V gene. There are 16 residues in the CDR3. The V and J ends lost 4 bases and 3 bases respectively, with 19 bases between them. The CDR3 spells CASSSPIKAGDTEAFF. The CDR3 coding sequence is TGTGCCAGCAGCTCACCCATAAAAGCGGGGGACACTGAAGCTTTCTTT.

The V gene is TRBV19, the J gene TRBJ1-3; 8 bases are a match to TRBD1. The CDR3 is made up of 13 amino acids. The germline gives CDR1 LNHDA, CDR2 SQIVND (reference sequence). The trim removed 4 bases at V and 4 bases at J, leaving 0 bases unmatched. This CDR3 is CASSRDRGNTIYF. For the CDR3, the DNA is TGTGCCAGTAGTAGGGACAGGGGAAACACCATATATTTT.

V is TRBV7-9 and J is TRBJ2-3; 7 nucleotides agree with TRBD2. Losses at the gene ends were 3 bases for V and 0 bases for J; bases not matched to a gene: 3. From germline, CDR1 is SEHNR and CDR2 FQNEAQ (reference sequence). This CDR3 has 15 residues. DNA of the CDR3: TGTGCCAGCAGCTTGCGGGAGCCTAGCACAGATACGCAGTATTTT. Protein: CASSLREPSTDTQYF.

This chain joins TRBV4-3 and TRBJ2-7, with D possibly matching TRBD2 (6 bases). The ends were cut back, 4 bases at V and 3 bases at J, with 16 bases in the middle. Germline loops: CDR1 LGHNA, CDR2 YSLEER. This CDR3 spans 15 amino acids. The CDR3 region is CASSPGLAGSYEQYF. CDR3 sequence (DNA): TGCGCCAGCAGCCCGGGACTTGCAGGTAGCTACGAGCAGTACTTC.

The genes are TRBV28 and TRBJ1-2, with 7 bases lining up with TRBD1. The junction had 7 bases not matched to a gene; V was cut back by 2 bases and J by 4 bases. The CDR3 sequence is 15 residues long. The germline gives CDR1 MDHEN, CDR2 SYDVKM. CDR3 amino acids: CASSLSGGQTYGYTF. In DNA, the CDR3 is TGTGCCAGCAGTTTAAGTGGGGGACAGACCTATGGCTACACCTTC.

This chain joins TRBV5-1 and TRBJ1-1, with no clear D. V lost 5 bases to trimming and J lost 4 bases, with 9 bases between them. The CDR3 loop spans 12 amino acids. Germline CDR1 reads SGHRS; CDR2 reads YFSETQ. The CDR3: CASRSGGTEAFF. CDR3 sequence (DNA): TGCGCCAGCAGGTCGGGTGGCACTGAAGCTTTCTTT.

The count of this clone is one. This chain links TRBV2 with TRBJ2-3; D perhaps matches TRBD1 (7 bases). Trimming pared 6 bases from V and 5 bases from J, leaving 21 bases between. Germline CDR1 SNHLY, CDR2 FYNNEI. The CDR3 totals 16 residues. The chain's CDR3 is CASRRDSQGDLDTQYF. The CDR3 DNA reads as TGTGCCAGCAGGCGGGACTCCCAGGGGGATCTAGATACGCAGTATTTT.

J is TRBJ2-5 and V is TRBV2; 9 bases agree with TRBD1. The CDR3 runs 15 residues. Germline CDR1 and CDR2: SNHLY and FYNNEI. V lost 3 bases, J lost 2 bases, and 4 bases stayed unmatched. CDR3 DNA: TGTGCCAGCAGTGATTCGGGACAGGGACAAGAGACCCAGTACTTC. It codes for CASSDSGQGQETQYF.

The chain carries TRBV4-1 and TRBJ2-7, with no clear D. The CDR3 is 14 residues long. V was trimmed by 4 bases and J by 5 bases, leaving 15 bases between them. CDR1 is MGHRA, CDR2 YSYEKL, per germline. Written as DNA, the CDR3 is TGCGCCAGCAGCCCCTCTAGGTCCCGCGACGAGCAGTACTTC. Translating gives CASSPSRSRDEQYF.

The rearrangement links TRBV5-1 to TRBJ1-3; no clear D. V lost 1 base and J 0 bases, leaving 11 bases between the germline ends. The CDR3 is made up of 16 amino acids. The germline CDR1 and CDR2 sequences are SGHRS and YFSETQ. CDR3 region: CASSLFAGNSGNTIYF. The DNA for the CDR3 is TGCGCCAGCAGCTTGTTCGCCGGTAACTCTGGAAACACCATATATTTT.

The DNA of the CDR3 is TGCGCCAGCAGTGACAGGGCTAGCGGAGGGAGCACAGATACGCAGTATTTT. Translated, it gives CASSDRASGGSTDTQYF. The chain couples TRBV4-1 to TRBJ2-3; D may be TRBD1 or TRBD2 (7 bases each). The CDR3 length is 17 residues. Germline V lookup: CDR1 MGHRA, CDR2 YSYEKL. Trimming stripped 6 bases from V and 0 bases from J, with 19 bases between.

The chain is built from TRBV5-4 and TRBJ1-3, with D possibly TRBD1 on 6 matching bases. CDR1 SGHNT and CDR2 YYREEE come from the germline V gene (reference sequence). The CDR3 loop spans 18 amino acids. Trimming pared 4 bases from V and 0 bases from J, leaving 20 bases between. The DNA of the CDR3 is TGTGCCAGCAGCCAGAAAACAGGGACCTCTTACTCTGGAAACACCATATATTTT. Encoded protein: CASSQKTGTSYSGNTIYF.

The chain uses TRBV27 and TRBJ1-2; D not resolved. V shed 4 bases and J shed 1 base, with 10 bases lying between them. The CDR3 totals 14 residues. Germline CDR1 and CDR2: MNHEY and SMNVEV (reference sequence). DNA of the CDR3: TGTGCCAGCAGTTCCCTGAAGAGTAACTATGGCTACACCTTC. Translating gives CASSSLKSNYGYTF.